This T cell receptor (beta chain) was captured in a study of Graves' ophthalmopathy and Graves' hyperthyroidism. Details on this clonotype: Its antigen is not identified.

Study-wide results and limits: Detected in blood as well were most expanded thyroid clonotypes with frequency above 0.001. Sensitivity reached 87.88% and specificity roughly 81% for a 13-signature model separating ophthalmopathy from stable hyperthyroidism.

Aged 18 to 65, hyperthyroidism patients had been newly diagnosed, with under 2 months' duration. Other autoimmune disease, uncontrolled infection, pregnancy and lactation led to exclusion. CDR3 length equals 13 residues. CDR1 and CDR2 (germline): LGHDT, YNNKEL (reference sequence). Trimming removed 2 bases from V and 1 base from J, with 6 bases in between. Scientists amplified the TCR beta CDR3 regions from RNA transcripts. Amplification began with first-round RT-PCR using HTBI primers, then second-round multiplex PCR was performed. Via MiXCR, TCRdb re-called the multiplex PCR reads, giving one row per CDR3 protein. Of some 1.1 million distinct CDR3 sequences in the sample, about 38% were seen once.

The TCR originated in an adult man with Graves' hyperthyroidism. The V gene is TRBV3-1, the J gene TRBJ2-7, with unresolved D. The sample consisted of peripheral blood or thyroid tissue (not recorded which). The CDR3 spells CASSQTASYEQYF. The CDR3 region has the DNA TGTGCCAGCAGCCAAACGGCATCCTACGAGCAGTACTTC.